This T cell receptor beta chain was captured by sequencing in a study of T cell responses to AZD1222 COVID-19 vaccine. The study, taken as a whole, reports: The breadth and depth of Spike-specific TCRs increased once two AZD1222 doses had been given.

For this clone: What it recognizes is unknown. Additional DNA sequences in this sample encode the identical CDR3.

Clones were read by immunoSEQ multiplex PCR, and TCRdb kept only the in-frame ones, dropping some. The data show 150,000 to 200,000 clones, 90% seen once. The CDR3 is 13 residues long. Deletions cut 0 bases from V and 8 bases from J, with 10 bases between. Germline V CDR1 and CDR2: MNHEY, SVGAGI. This clonotype originated in an adult who received the AZD1222 COVID-19 vaccine. This chain uses TRBV6-5 with TRBJ1-2, with unresolved D. The sample was peripheral blood, taken 28 days after the second AZD1222 dose. The CDR3 loop reads CASSYSAVGGYTF. The CDR3 DNA sequence: TGTGCCAGCAGTTACTCGGCGGTGGGGGGCTACACCTTC.